These T cell receptor beta chains were read from a single sample in a study of blood T cell repertoires in COVID-19. Method: immunoSEQ multiplex PCR; TCRdb's copy keeps in-frame clones and lacks some. Here the sample spans under 100,000 clones, around 85% being singletons. Material: peripheral blood. These receptors were obtained from a man in his fifties with acute or convalescent COVID-19. Both conserved end residues are part of each CDR3. The order of the fields is J gene, D gene, clone size, V gene, CDR3 protein, CDR3 DNA. A D gene is named only where the DNA matches it firmly. Part of the rows lack a size; the others show once, few, many or a class for expanded clones.

>TRBJ1-5|TRBD1|NA|TRBV6-5
CASSQGQGSNQPQHF
TGTGCCAGCAGCCAAGGACAGGGTTCCAATCAGCCCCAGCATTTT
>TRBJ1-5|NA|NA|TRBV7-2
CASSLVGAGSNQPQHF
TGTGCCAGCAGCTTAGTTGGGGCCGGTAGCAATCAGCCCCAGCATTTT
>TRBJ1-1|NA|NA|TRBV19
CASSIAGVEAFF
TGTGCCAGTAGTATTGCGGGAGTTGAAGCTTTCTTT
>TRBJ2-2|TRBD2|once|TRBV5-4
CASSPPASGGIAGELFF
TGTGCCAGCAGCCCTCCGGCTAGCGGGGGGATCGCCGGGGAGCTGTTTTTT
>TRBJ1-1|NA|NA|TRBV6-4
CASSDAQVNTEAFF
TGTGCCAGCAGTGACGCCCAGGTGAACACTGAAGCTTTCTTT
>TRBJ2-1|TRBD2|NA|TRBV27
CASSYLLAGDNEQFF
TGTGCCAGCAGTTACTTATTAGCGGGGGACAATGAGCAGTTCTTC
>TRBJ1-6|TRBD1|few|TRBV6-6
CAAREGQMNSPLHF
TGTGCCGCGCGGGAGGGACAGATGAATTCACCCCTCCACTTT
>TRBJ2-5|NA|NA|TRBV2
CASSEQGIGQETQYF
TGTGCCAGCAGTGAACAGGGCATCGGGCAAGAGACCCAGTACTTC
>TRBJ1-6|NA|few|TRBV4-1
CASSSDRYNSPLHF
TGCGCCAGCAGCTCGGACAGATATAATTCACCCCTCCACTTT
>TRBJ2-1|NA|NA|TRBV20-1
CSASGIEQFF
TGCAGTGCTAGCGGGATTGAGCAGTTCTTC
>TRBJ2-1|NA|NA|TRBV7-2
CASSFPGRDIYNEQFF
TGTGCCAGCAGCTTTCCAGGCCGGGACATATACAATGAGCAGTTCTTC
>TRBJ2-5|NA|NA|TRBV21-1
CASIPLYTILGGAKETQYF
TGTGCCAGCATTCCCCTCTATACGATCCTTGGGGGGGCTAAGGAGACCCAGTACTTC
>TRBJ2-1|NA|once|TRBV6-2/TRBV6-3
CASSYEGPPFDEQFF
TGTGCCAGCAGTTATGAGGGTCCGCCCTTCGATGAGCAGTTCTTC
>TRBJ1-5|NA|NA|TRBV7-2
CASSFGMNSNQPQHF
TGTGCCAGCAGCTTCGGGATGAATAGCAATCAGCCCCAGCATTTT
>TRBJ1-3|TRBD1|NA|TRBV2
CASKGQGGGNTIYF
TGTGCCAGCAAAGGACAGGGGGGTGGAAACACCATATATTTT
>TRBJ2-5|TRBD2|NA|TRBV2
CASGKRGGGETQYF
TGTGCCAGCGGAAAGCGGGGGGGAGGGGAGACCCAGTACTTC
>TRBJ2-7|TRBD1|few|TRBV5-1
CASSLGQGAYEQYF
TGCGCCAGCAGCTTGGGACAGGGGGCCTACGAGCAGTACTTC
>TRBJ1-2|NA|NA|TRBV25-1
CASSEQGYGYTF
TGTGCCAGCAGTGAACAGGGGTATGGCTACACCTTC
>TRBJ2-3|NA|NA|TRBV2
CASSGQVTDTQYF
TGTGCCAGCAGTGGACAGGTCACAGATACGCAGTATTTT
>TRBJ1-1|TRBD1|NA|TRBV7-9
CASSTSGGTEAFF
TGTGCCAGCAGCACTTCAGGGGGCACTGAAGCTTTCTTT
>TRBJ1-2|NA|NA|TRBV4-1
CASSPAGTPNSGYTF
TGCGCCAGCAGCCCTGCCGGGACACCTAACAGTGGCTACACCTTC
>TRBJ1-6|TRBD1|NA|TRBV11-2
CASSLGQGGNSPLHF
TGTGCCAGCAGCTTGGGACAGGGAGGTAATTCACCCCTCCACTTT
>TRBJ1-2|NA|NA|TRBV7-2
CASSLAPGGRLGYTF
TGTGCCAGCAGCTTAGCCCCGGGGGGGCGTTTGGGCTACACCTTC
>TRBJ2-2|NA|NA|TRBV7-9
CASRVVSGDTGELFF
TGTGCCAGCAGAGTGGTATCCGGAGACACCGGGGAGCTGTTTTTT
>TRBJ2-1|NA|NA|TRBV12-3/TRBV12-4
CASSAQGHEQFF
TGTGCCAGCAGCGCACAGGGACATGAGCAGTTCTTC
>TRBJ2-7|NA|NA|TRBV28
CASSPGQTSYEQYF
TGTGCCAGCAGTCCGGGACAAACCTCCTACGAGCAGTACTTC
>TRBJ2-6|TRBD1|NA|TRBV5-1
CASSSQTGGPSGANVLTF
TGCGCCAGCAGCTCCCAGACAGGGGGCCCCTCTGGGGCCAACGTCCTGACTTTC
>TRBJ1-1|NA|NA|TRBV27
CASSLFGPRGGGTEAFF
TGTGCCAGCAGTTTATTCGGACCCAGGGGTGGGGGCACTGAAGCTTTCTTT
>TRBJ1-3|NA|NA|TRBV7-9
CASSFPGTGNTIYF
TGTGCCAGCAGCTTCCCAGGGACTGGAAACACCATATATTTT
>TRBJ2-1|TRBD1|NA|TRBV9
CASSVVLGGSEQFF
TGTGCCAGCAGCGTAGTACTAGGGGGCAGTGAGCAGTTCTTC
>TRBJ2-7|TRBD1|NA|TRBV11-2
CASTEGQSKQYF
TGTGCCAGCACCGAGGGACAGTCTAAGCAGTACTTC
>TRBJ1-4|TRBD1|NA|TRBV12-3/TRBV12-4
CASSLGQGEKLFF
TGTGCCAGCAGTTTGGGACAGGGGGAAAAACTGTTTTTT
>TRBJ1-1|TRBD1|NA|TRBV14
CASSRDRGPEAFF
TGTGCCAGCAGTCGGGACAGGGGGCCTGAAGCTTTCTTT
>TRBJ1-1|NA|NA|TRBV27
CATWGQMDTEAFF
TGTGCCACCTGGGGACAAATGGACACTGAAGCTTTCTTT
>TRBJ2-5|TRBD2|NA|TRBV11-2
CASSANSGVKETQYF
TGTGCCAGCAGCGCAAATAGCGGGGTAAAAGAGACCCAGTACTTC
>TRBJ2-7|TRBD2|NA|TRBV7-9
CASSPSGLAGPTPYEQYF
TGTGCCAGCAGCCCCTCCGGACTAGCGGGACCCACTCCGTACGAGCAGTACTTC
>TRBJ1-3|NA|NA|TRBV30
CAWSVEGTFSGNTIYF
TGTGCCTGGAGTGTAGAGGGAACCTTCTCTGGAAACACCATATATTTT
>TRBJ1-3|NA|few|TRBV14
CASSQVEGSGNTIYF
TGTGCCAGCAGCCAAGTGGAGGGATCGGGAAACACCATATATTTT
>TRBJ2-5|NA|NA|TRBV7-8
CASSLEWASQETQYF
TGTGCCAGCAGCTTAGAGTGGGCTTCCCAAGAGACCCAGTACTTC
>TRBJ1-6|NA|NA|TRBV25-1
CASIQAYNSPLHF
TGTGCCAGCATCCAGGCGTATAATTCACCCCTCCACTTT
>TRBJ1-4|TRBD1|NA|TRBV5-1
CASSLADRGLEKLFF
TGCGCCAGCAGCTTGGCCGACAGGGGGCTTGAAAAACTGTTTTTT
>TRBJ2-2|TRBD2|NA|TRBV27
CASSLSWTSGNTGELFF
TGTGCCAGCAGTTTATCGTGGACTAGCGGGAACACCGGGGAGCTGTTTTTT
>TRBJ2-3|TRBD1|NA|TRBV7-2
CASSPLPRGTDTQYF
TGTGCCAGCAGCCCGCTTCCCAGGGGGACAGATACGCAGTATTTT
>TRBJ2-2|TRBD1|NA|TRBV4-3
CASSQDPGQGARTGELFF
TGCGCCAGCAGCCAAGATCCGGGACAGGGGGCGCGAACCGGGGAGCTGTTTTTT
>TRBJ2-4|NA|NA|TRBV6-6
CASSYAQGNIQYF
TGTGCCAGCAGTTACGCCCAGGGAAACATTCAGTACTTC
>TRBJ2-5|TRBD2|NA|TRBV28
CASSSLTSGRAQETQYF
TGTGCCAGCAGTTCCCTGACTAGCGGGAGGGCCCAGGAGACCCAGTACTTC
>TRBJ2-1|NA|NA|TRBV12-5
CASGGWRGDHNEQFF
TGTGCTAGTGGTGGATGGAGGGGAGACCACAATGAGCAGTTCTTC
>TRBJ1-6|NA|NA|TRBV7-2
CASSFSRGTGGTALHF
TGTGCCAGCAGCTTTTCGAGAGGAACGGGGGGTACGGCCCTCCACTTT
>TRBJ2-1|TRBD2|NA|TRBV7-3
CASSLSLADYNEQFF
TGTGCCAGCAGCTTAAGCCTAGCGGATTACAATGAGCAGTTCTTC
>TRBJ1-2|NA|few|TRBV7-2
CASSPPPVYGYTF
TGTGCCAGCAGCCCTCCGCCGGTCTATGGCTACACCTTC
>TRBJ2-3|TRBD1|NA|TRBV5-1
CASSSGQGRTDTQYF
TGCGCCAGCAGCTCGGGACAGGGGCGCACAGATACGCAGTATTTT
>TRBJ2-6|NA|NA|TRBV5-1
CASSLLASGANVLTF
TGCGCCAGCAGCTTGTTGGCTTCTGGGGCCAACGTCCTGACTTTC
>TRBJ1-5|TRBD1|NA|TRBV10-3
CAMSTGDAYSNQPQHF
TGTGCCATGAGTACAGGGGACGCTTATAGCAATCAGCCCCAGCATTTT
>TRBJ1-5|NA|NA|TRBV28
CASSPRGWNQPQHF
TGTGCCAGCAGCCCACGAGGTTGGAATCAGCCCCAGCATTTT
>TRBJ2-1|NA|NA|TRBV7-2
CASSSGQTYNEQFF
TGTGCCAGCAGCTCCGGACAGACCTACAATGAGCAGTTCTTC
>TRBJ2-7|TRBD2|once|TRBV5-5
CASSSASGMEGEQYF
TGTGCCAGCAGCTCGGCGAGCGGGATGGAGGGGGAGCAGTACTTC
>TRBJ2-5|TRBD2|NA|TRBV6-5
CASGTSGKETQYF
TGTGCCAGCGGGACTAGCGGTAAAGAGACCCAGTACTTC